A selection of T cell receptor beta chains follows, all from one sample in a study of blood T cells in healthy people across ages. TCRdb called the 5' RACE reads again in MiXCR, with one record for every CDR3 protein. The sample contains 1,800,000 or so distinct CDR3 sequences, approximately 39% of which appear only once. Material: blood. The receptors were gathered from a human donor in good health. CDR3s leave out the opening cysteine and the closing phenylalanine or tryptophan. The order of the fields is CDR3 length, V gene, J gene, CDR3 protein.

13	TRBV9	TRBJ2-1	ASSARQLSYNEQF
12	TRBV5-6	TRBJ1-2	ASSGIGRDGGYT
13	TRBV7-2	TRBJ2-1	ASSLGGGRYNEQF
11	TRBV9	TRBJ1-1	ASSEAENTEAF
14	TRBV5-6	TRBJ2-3	ASSLKRGGYVDTQY
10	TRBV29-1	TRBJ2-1	SVRGLHNEQF
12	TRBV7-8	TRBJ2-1	ASSHERGGREQF
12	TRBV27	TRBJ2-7	ASSLLGNSYEQY
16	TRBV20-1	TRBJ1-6	SAPQMTGEVGDNSPLH
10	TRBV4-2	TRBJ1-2	ASSQEEYGYT
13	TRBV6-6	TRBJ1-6	ASSPRVGDGSPLH
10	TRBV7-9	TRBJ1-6	ASSLQGGAFH
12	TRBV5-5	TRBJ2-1	ASSSQGGHNEQF
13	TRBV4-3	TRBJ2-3	ASSQVGGLGDTQY